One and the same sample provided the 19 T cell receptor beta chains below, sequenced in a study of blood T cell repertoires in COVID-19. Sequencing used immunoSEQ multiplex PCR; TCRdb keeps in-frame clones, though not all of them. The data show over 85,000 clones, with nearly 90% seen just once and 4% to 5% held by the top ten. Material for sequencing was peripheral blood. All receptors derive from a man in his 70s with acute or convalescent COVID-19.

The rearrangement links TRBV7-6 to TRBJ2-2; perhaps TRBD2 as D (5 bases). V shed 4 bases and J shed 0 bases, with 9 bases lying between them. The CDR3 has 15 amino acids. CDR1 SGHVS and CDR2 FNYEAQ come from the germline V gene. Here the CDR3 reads CASSSQAANTGELFF. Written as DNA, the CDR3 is TGTGCCAGCAGCTCCCAAGCGGCGAACACCGGGGAGCTGTTTTTT.

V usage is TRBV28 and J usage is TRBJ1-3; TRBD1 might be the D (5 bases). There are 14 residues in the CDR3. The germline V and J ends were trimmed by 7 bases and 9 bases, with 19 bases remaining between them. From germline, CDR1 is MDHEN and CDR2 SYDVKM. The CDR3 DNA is TGTGCCAGCACCCAGGGCCAGTTCAGAAGCACCATATATTTT. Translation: CASTQGQFRSTIYF.

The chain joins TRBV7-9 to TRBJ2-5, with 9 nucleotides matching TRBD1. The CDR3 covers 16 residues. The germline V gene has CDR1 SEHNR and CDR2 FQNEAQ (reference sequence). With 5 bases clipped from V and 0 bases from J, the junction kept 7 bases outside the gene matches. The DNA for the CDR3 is TGTGCCAGCAGCCCCCGGGACAGGGTGTACCAAGAGACCCAGTACTTC. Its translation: CASSPRDRVYQETQYF.

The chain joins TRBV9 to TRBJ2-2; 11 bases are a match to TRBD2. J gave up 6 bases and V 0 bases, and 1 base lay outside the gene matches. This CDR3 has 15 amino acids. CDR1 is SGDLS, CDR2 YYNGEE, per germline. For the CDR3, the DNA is TGTGCCAGCAGCGTAGCTAGCGGGGGGCCCGGGGAGCTGTTTTTT. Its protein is CASSVASGGPGELFF.

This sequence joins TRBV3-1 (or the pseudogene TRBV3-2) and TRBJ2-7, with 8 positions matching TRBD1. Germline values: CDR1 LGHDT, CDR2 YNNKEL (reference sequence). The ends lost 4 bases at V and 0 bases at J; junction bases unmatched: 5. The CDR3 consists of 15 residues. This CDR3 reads CASSRPGQDSYEQYF. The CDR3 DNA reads TGTGCCAGCAGCCGTCCGGGACAGGACTCCTACGAGCAGTACTTC.

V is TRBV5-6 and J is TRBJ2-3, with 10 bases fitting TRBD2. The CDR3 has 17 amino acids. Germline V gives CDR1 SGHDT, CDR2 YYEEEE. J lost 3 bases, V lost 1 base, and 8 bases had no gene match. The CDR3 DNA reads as TGTGCCAGCAGCTTGAGGGCTAGCGGGGGAGCGACAGATACGCAGTATTTT. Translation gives CASSLRASGGATDTQYF.

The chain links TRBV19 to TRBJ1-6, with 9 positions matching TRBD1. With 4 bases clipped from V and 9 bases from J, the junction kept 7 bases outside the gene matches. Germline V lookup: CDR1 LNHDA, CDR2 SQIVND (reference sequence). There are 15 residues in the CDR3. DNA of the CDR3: TGTGCCAGTAGTAGGCGGACAGGGGAAAGTTCACCCCTCCACTTT. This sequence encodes CASSRRTGESSPLHF.

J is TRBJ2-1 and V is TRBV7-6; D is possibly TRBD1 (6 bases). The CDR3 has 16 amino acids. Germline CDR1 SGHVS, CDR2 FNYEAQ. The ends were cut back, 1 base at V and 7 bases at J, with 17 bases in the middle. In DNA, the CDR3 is TGTGCCAGCAGCTTAGGAAGGGTTGTAAGGGGGAATGAGCAGTTCTTC. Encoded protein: CASSLGRVVRGNEQFF.

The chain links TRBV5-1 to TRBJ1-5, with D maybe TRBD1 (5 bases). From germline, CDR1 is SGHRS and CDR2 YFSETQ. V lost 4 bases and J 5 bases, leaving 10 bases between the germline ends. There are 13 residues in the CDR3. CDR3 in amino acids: CASSIDSDQPQHF. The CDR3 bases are TGCGCCAGCAGCATCGACAGCGATCAGCCCCAGCATTTT.

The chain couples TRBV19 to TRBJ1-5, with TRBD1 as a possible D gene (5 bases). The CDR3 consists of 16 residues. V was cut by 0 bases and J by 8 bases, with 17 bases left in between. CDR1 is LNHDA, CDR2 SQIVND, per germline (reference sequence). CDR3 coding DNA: TGTGCCAGTAGTATAGATCCAGGGAGGGTAATCAAGCCCCAGCATTTT. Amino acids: CASSIDPGRVIKPQHF.

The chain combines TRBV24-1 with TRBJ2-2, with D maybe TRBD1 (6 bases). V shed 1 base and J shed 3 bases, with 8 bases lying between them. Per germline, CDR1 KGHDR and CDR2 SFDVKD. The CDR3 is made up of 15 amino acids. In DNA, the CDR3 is TGTGCCACCAGTGATTTTTACAGGGACACCGGGGAGCTGTTTTTT. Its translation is CATSDFYRDTGELFF.

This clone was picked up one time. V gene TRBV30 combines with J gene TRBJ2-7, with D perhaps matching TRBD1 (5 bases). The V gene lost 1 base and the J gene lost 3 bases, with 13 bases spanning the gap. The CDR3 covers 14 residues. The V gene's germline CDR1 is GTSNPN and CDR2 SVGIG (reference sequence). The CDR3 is CAWSASRAGYEQYV. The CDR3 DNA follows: TGTGCCTGGAGTGCAAGCAGGGCCGGCTACGAGCAGTACGTC.

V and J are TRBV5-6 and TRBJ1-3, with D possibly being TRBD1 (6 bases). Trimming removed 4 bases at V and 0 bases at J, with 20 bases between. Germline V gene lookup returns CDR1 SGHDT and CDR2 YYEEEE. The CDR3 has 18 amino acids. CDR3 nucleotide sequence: TGTGCCAGCAGCACCCAGGGGTCAGTCCTGAGCTCTGGAAACACCATATATTTT. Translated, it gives CASSTQGSVLSSGNTIYF.

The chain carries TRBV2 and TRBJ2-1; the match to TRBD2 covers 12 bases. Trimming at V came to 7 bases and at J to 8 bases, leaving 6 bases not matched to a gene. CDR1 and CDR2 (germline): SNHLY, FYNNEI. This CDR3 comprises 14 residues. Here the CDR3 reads CASMRTSGDDEQFF. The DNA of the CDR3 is TGTGCCAGCATGAGGACTAGCGGGGACGATGAGCAGTTCTTC. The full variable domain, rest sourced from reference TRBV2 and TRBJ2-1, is EPEVTQTPSHQVTQMGQEVILRCVPISNHLYFYWYRQILGQKVEFLVSFYNNEISEKSEIFDDQFSVERPDGSNFTLKIRSTKLEDSAMYFCASMRTSGDDEQFFGPGTRLTVL.

The CDR3 DNA follows: TGCGCCAGCAGTGAAGGAGGGGCGATCTACGAGCAGTACGTC. Translating gives CASSEGGAIYEQYV. This sequence joins TRBV10-2 and TRBJ2-7; D might be TRBD2 (6 bases). The CDR3 runs to 14 residues. Germline-derived CDR1 and CDR2 are WSHSY and SAAADI. Trimming removed 3 bases at V and 3 bases at J, with 12 bases between.

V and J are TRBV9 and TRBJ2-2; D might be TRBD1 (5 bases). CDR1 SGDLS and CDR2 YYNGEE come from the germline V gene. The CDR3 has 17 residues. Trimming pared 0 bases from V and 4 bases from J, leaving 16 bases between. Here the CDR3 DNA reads TGTGCCAGCAGCGTAGTCCCCTCCTTTCAGGGCACCGGGGAGCTGTTTTTT. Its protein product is CASSVVPSFQGTGELFF.

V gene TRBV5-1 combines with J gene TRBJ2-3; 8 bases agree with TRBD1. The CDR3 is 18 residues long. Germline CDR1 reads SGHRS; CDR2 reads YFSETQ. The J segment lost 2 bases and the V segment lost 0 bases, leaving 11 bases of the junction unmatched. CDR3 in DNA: TGCGCCAGCAGCTTGGCTGGACAGGGAGTTTCTTTCACAGATACGCAGTATTTT. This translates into CASSLAGQGVSFTDTQYF.

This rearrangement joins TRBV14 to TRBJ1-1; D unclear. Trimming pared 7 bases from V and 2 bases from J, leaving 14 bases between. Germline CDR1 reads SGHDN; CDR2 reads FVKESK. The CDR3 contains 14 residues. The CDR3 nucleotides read TGTGCCAGCACACCCTTCGGAGATAACACTGAAGCTTTCTTT. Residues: CASTPFGDNTEAFF.

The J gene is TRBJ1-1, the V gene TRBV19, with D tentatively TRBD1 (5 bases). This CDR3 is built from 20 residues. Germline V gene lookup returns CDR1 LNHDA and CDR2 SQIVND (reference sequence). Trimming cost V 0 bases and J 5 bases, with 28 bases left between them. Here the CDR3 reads CASSIDLLLLGRMGRTEAFF. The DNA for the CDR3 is TGTGCCAGTAGTATAGATTTACTACTTTTAGGCAGGATGGGGCGGACTGAAGCTTTCTTT.